The entry that follows covers one T cell receptor (beta chain) sequence. The data are from a study of technical replicates of blood from a handful of donors. Libraries were prepared by immunoSEQ multiplex PCR; TCRdb keeps only in-frame clonotypes and omits some of them. The data hold around 67,000 clones, with approximately 92% observed a single time. V was shortened by 0 bases and J by 9 bases, with 14 bases between the two germline ends. CDR1 LNHNV and CDR2 YYDKDF come from the germline V gene (reference sequence). CDR3 length: 15 amino acids. Sequencing input: T cells isolated from PBMCs. The chain recombines TRBV15 with TRBJ2-2; D perhaps matches TRBD1 (6 bases). The sequence was collected from a human donor in good health. The CDR3 region has the DNA TGTGCCACCAGCAGAGATCAAGGGGGTGGACGGGAGCTGTTTTTT. Translating it yields CATSRDQGGGRELFF.